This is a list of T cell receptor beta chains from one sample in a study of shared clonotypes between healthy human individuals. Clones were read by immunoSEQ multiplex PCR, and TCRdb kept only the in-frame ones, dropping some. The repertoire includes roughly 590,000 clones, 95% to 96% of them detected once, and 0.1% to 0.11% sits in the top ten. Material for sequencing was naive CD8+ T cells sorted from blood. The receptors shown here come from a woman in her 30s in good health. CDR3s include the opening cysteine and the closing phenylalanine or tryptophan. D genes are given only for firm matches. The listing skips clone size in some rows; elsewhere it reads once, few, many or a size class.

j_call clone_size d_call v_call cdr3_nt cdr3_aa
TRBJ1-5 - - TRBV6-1 TGTGCCAGCAGTGAAGGCGGGTGGGACAATCAGCCCCAGCATTTT CASSEGGWDNQPQHF
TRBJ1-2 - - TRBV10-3 TGTGCCATCAGTGAGTTGGGGACACCTAACTATGGCTACACCTTC CAISELGTPNYGYTF
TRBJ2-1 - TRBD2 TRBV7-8 TGTGCCAGCAGCTTCTTGCTAGCGGGATCTAATAATGAGCAGTTCTTC CASSFLLAGSNNEQFF
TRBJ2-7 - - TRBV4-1 TGCGCCAGCAGCACCGCGCCTGCCTACGAGCAGTACTTC CASSTAPAYEQYF
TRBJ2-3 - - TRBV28 TGTGCCAGCAGTTTTCTGAGGACAGATACGCAGTATTTT CASSFLRTDTQYF
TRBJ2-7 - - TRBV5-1 TGCGCCAGCAGCTTGGGGCGCTACGAGCAGTACTTC CASSLGRYEQYF
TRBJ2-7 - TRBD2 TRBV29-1 TGCAGCGCTGCGGGGGATTACGAGCAGTACTTC CSAAGDYEQYF
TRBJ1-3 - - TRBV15 TGTGCCACCAGTGCAGGCCTCGGACCTGGAAACACCATATATTTT CATSAGLGPGNTIYF
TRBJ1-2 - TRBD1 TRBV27 TGTGCCAGTCGTCAGGGGGCGGTTGACGGCTACACCTTC CASRQGAVDGYTF
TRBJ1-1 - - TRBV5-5 TGTGCCAGCAGCTTGGTTGGTTTTCTGGGGACTGAAGCTTTCTTT CASSLVGFLGTEAFF
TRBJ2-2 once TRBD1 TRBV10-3 TGTGCCATCAGCATAACAGGGGCGGCCGGGGAGCTGTTTTTT CAISITGAAGELFF
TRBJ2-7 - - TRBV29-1 TGCAGCGGGAGGAACGGTTACGAGCAGTACTTC CSGRNGYEQYF
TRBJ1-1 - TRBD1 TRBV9 TGTGCCAGCAGCGCCCGGGACAGGGGTGAAGCTTTCTTT CASSARDRGEAFF
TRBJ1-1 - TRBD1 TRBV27 TGTGCCAGCAGTCCTTGGGGACAGGGGTTGGACACTGAAGCTTTCTTT CASSPWGQGLDTEAFF
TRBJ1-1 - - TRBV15 TGTGCCACCAGCAGAGTCCTGGAGGCAGGGCTCGATCGTGGTTTCTTT CATSRVLEAGLDRGFF
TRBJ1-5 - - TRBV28 TGTGCCAGCAGTTTTTATGATAGCAATCAGCCCCAGCATTTT CASSFYDSNQPQHF
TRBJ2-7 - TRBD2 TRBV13 TGTGCCAGCAGCTTATGGACTAGCTTCGACGAGCAGTACTTC CASSLWTSFDEQYF
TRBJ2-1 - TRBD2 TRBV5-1 TGCGCCAGCAGTTCGAGCGGGAGCACTGAGCAGTTCTTC CASSSSGSTEQFF
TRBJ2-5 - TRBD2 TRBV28 TGTGCCAGCTCCGCGGGAGTGTTCCAAGAGACCCAGTACTTC CASSAGVFQETQYF
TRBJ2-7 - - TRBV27 TGTGCCAGCAGTCCGGGTAGCGGCACCTACGAGCAGTACTTC CASSPGSGTYEQYF
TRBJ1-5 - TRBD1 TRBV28 TGTGCCAGCAGTTTAATAGGACAGGGGTTTCAGCCCCAGCATTTT CASSLIGQGFQPQHF
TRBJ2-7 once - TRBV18 TGTGCCAGCTCACCTACGTACGAGCAGTACTTC CASSPTYEQYF
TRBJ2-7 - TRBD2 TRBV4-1 TGCGCCAGCAGCCAAGATGTAGGACTAGCGGGTCCTTCCTACGAGCAGTACTTC CASSQDVGLAGPSYEQYF
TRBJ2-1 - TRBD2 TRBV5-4 TGTGCCACCGGGACTAGTCTCTACAATGAGCAGTTCTTC CATGTSLYNEQFF
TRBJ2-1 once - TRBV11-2 TGTGCCAGCAGCTCGGTATTCTTGGACTCCAACAATGAGCAGTTCTTC CASSSVFLDSNNEQFF
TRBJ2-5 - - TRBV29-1 TGCAGCGTTGATCGTTTGCCAGTACAGGCCCAGACACAAGAGACCCAGTACTTC CSVDRLPVQAQTQETQYF
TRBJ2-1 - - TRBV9 TGTGCCAGCGGTTCGACCGCGAATGAGCAGTTCTTC CASGSTANEQFF
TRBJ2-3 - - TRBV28 TGTGCCAGCAGTTCCCTGCTCATCCAAGAGGATACGCAGTATTTT CASSSLLIQEDTQYF
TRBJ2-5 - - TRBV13 TGTGCCAGCAGCTTAAGAGGGTTCGGTGAGACCCAGTACTTC CASSLRGFGETQYF
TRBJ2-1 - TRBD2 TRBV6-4 TGTGCCAGCCTAGCGGGAGGCAATGAGCAGTTCTTC CASLAGGNEQFF
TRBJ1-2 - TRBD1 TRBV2 TGTGCCAGCAGTCCGGGACAGGGAAACTATGGCTACACCTTC CASSPGQGNYGYTF
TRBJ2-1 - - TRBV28 TGTGCCAGCAGTCCCCGGGCAGGGATTGAGCAGTTCTTC CASSPRAGIEQFF
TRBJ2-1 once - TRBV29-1 TGCAGCGTTGGTAGCGGCGAGGTGGATGAGCAGTTCTTC CSVGSGEVDEQFF
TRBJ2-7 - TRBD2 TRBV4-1 TGCGCCAGCAGCCAAGGACTAGCGGGATCCTACGAGCAGTACTTC CASSQGLAGSYEQYF
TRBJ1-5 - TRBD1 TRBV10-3 TGTGCCACCGGTCAGGGGGCTGGGGATCAGCCCCAGCATTTT CATGQGAGDQPQHF
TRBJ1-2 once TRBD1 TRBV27 TGTGCCAGCAGTTTATATGGGTATAGCCCGGGACAGGGGGCGGAAGGCTACACCTTC CASSLYGYSPGQGAEGYTF
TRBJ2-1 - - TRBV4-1 TGCGCCAGCAGCCAGACCCCCGGGACTTACTACAATGAGCAGTTCTTC CASSQTPGTYYNEQFF
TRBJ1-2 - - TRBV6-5 TGTGCCAGCAGTTCCGGGGCCTATGGCTACACCTTC CASSSGAYGYTF
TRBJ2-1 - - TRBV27 TGTGCCAGCAGTTTAAGGTCCCAGATTGAGCAGTTCTTC CASSLRSQIEQFF